One sample yielded the 31 T cell receptor beta chains listed below, sequenced in a study of T cells after posttransplantation cyclophosphamide listed by TCRdb under 2016. The control cohort consisted of approximately 10 patients who had myeloablative marrow transplants with methotrexate plus a calcineurin inhibitor and who were sampled 1 year after transplant. Libraries were prepared through the immunoSEQ multiplex PCR assay. Drawn from immuneACCESS, this table holds only the in-frame rearrangements with V and J called that TCRdb kept. Clones are partly lost; checked studies trace under half to an unresolved V gene and leave the rest unexplained. The sample table lists 15,000 to 17,000 clones, 84% of them with a count of one. The top ten clones comprise 5% of the sample. This material consisted of PBMCs, taken roughly 350 days after allogeneic stem cell transplant with calcineurin inhibitor and methotrexate. These TCRs come from a male patient between 18 and 35 years old who received an allogeneic stem cell transplant from a related donor, was CMV-positive, and had no GVHD. Some T cells may originate with the graft donor following a transplant.

Worth noting for this clone: The junction does not match germline at one end; this may be a read error. The chain recombines TRBV9 with TRBJ2-1; perhaps TRBD2 as D (5 bases). Germline V CDR1 and CDR2: SGDLS, YYNGEE. The CDR3 contains 15 residues. In nucleotides, the CDR3 is TGTGCCAGCAGCGTAGGTGGAGGCTCCTACAGTGAGCAGTTCTTC. Translating it yields CASSVGGGSYSEQFF.

The chain combines TRBV5-1 with TRBJ1-1, with D maybe TRBD1 (5 bases). Germline-derived CDR1 and CDR2 are SGHRS and YFSETQ. With 1 base removed from V and 1 base from J, the gap between germline ends came to 11 bases. This CDR3 comprises 15 residues. CDR3 in DNA: TGCGCCAGCAGCTTGATGGGGAGGGGGAACACTGAAGCTTTCTTT. Translated: CASSLMGRGNTEAFF.

This clone is large. This chain joins TRBV5-6 and TRBJ1-2; D ambiguous. Per the germline V gene, CDR1 is SGHDT and CDR2 is YYEEEE. The CDR3 loop spans 14 amino acids. V was clipped by 0 bases and J by 2 bases, with 8 bases between them. CDR3 in amino acids: CASSLEEGNYGYTF. For the CDR3, the DNA is TGTGCCAGCAGCTTGGAGGAGGGCAACTATGGCTACACCTTC.

This chain joins TRBV28 and TRBJ1-3; 8 bases agree with TRBD1. The CDR3 is made up of 16 amino acids. The J segment lost 7 bases and the V segment lost 3 bases, leaving 11 bases of the junction unmatched. Germline V gene lookup returns CDR1 MDHEN and CDR2 SYDVKM. The DNA of the CDR3 is TGTGCCAGCAGTTTTACGAGACAGGGGCTACTGAACACCATATATTTT. It yields the protein CASSFTRQGLLNTIYF.

With respect to this clone: A read error may produce the germline difference seen at one junction end. This chain connects TRBV27 to TRBJ2-1; TRBD2 is a possible D gene (6 bases). Germline CDR1 MNHEY, CDR2 SMNVEV (reference sequence). The CDR3 contains 15 residues. CDR3 sequence reads: CASSLTGTAYSEQFF. In DNA form, the CDR3 reads TGTGCCAGCAGTTTAACCGGGACTGCATACAGTGAGCAGTTCTTC.

The chain recombines TRBV7-2 with TRBJ1-6; TRBD1 aligns across 7 bases. The CDR3 has 15 amino acids. Per germline, CDR1 SGHTA and CDR2 FQGNSA. V gave up 5 bases and J gave up 7 bases; unmatched junction bases: 8. CDR3 in amino acids: CASSVGTEPNSPLHF. In DNA, the CDR3 is TGTGCCAGCAGCGTCGGGACAGAACCAAATTCACCCCTCCACTTT. Full variable domain (remainder filled in from reference TRBV7-2 and TRBJ1-6): GAGVSQSPSNKVTEKGKDVELRCDPISGHTALYWYRQSLGQGLEFLIYFQGNSAPDKSGLPSDRFSAERTGGSVSTLTIQRTQQEDSAVYLCASSVGTEPNSPLHFGNGTRLTVT.

V is TRBV5-1 and J is TRBJ2-7, with a tentative D call TRBD1 (6 bases). The CDR3 loop spans 13 amino acids. CDR1 is SGHRS, CDR2 YFSETQ, per germline. V gave up 5 bases and J gave up 2 bases, with 11 bases separating them. The CDR3 DNA sequence: TGCGCCAGCAGTGGCAGGGGAACCTACGAGCAGTACTTC. It encodes CASSGRGTYEQYF.

The V and J genes are TRBV5-1 and TRBJ2-5; D perhaps matches TRBD1 (6 bases). Trimming took 3 bases from V and 3 from J, leaving 12 bases between them. Germline-derived CDR1 and CDR2 are SGHRS and YFSETQ. The CDR3 has 14 amino acids. CDR3 residues: CASSSGHREETQYF. The CDR3 DNA sequence: TGCGCCAGCAGCTCCGGTCACAGGGAAGAGACCCAGTACTTC.

This chain's CDR3 is CASSLEDRIYEQYF. CDR3 nucleotide sequence: TGTGCCAGCAGCTTAGAGGACAGGATCTACGAGCAGTACTTC. The gene calls are TRBV11-2 and TRBJ2-7; the match to TRBD1 covers 7 bases. CDR1 is SGHAT, CDR2 FQNNGV, per germline. There are 14 residues in the CDR3. V trimming: 0 bases; J trimming: 3 bases; junction bases outside the gene matches: 2.

This chain connects TRBV4-2 to TRBJ2-1, with TRBD2 matching over 14 bases. Germline V lookup: CDR1 LGHNA, CDR2 YNFKEQ. The CDR3 is made up of 17 amino acids. V was clipped by 1 base and J by 6 bases; unmatched bases: 5. The CDR3, as DNA: TGTGCCAGCAGCCAAGCCGCCGGGACTAGCGGGAGCAATGAGCAGTTCTTC. Its translation is CASSQAAGTSGSNEQFF.

The chain joins TRBV7-8 to TRBJ1-2, with 8 bases identical to TRBD1. The CDR3 covers 17 residues. Germline V CDR1 and CDR2: SGHVS, FQNEAQ. The junction had 17 bases not matched to a gene; V was cut back by 5 bases and J by 6 bases. CDR3 DNA sequence: TGTGCCAGCAGCCCGAATAGGGCAGGGGGCCGGAGAGATGGCTACACCTTC. Its translation is CASSPNRAGGRRDGYTF.

On this clone itself: At one end the junction does not follow the germline gene, possibly because of a read error. Distinct nucleotide sequences in the sample also encode this CDR3. V usage is TRBV2 and J usage is TRBJ2-6; TRBD2 matches 7 bases. In germline, CDR1 is SNHLY, CDR2 FYNNEI. The CDR3 spans 20 residues. The CDR3 DNA sequence: TGTGCCAGCAGTGATACTCGACAGCTGGGCGGGGGTCCTGGGGCCAACGTCCTGACCTTC. Translation: CASSDTRQLGGGPGANVLTF.

This chain joins TRBV6-1 and TRBJ2-1; tentative D call: TRBD1 (6 bases). This CDR3 is 14 amino acids long. V was cut by 5 bases and J by 9 bases, with 17 bases left in between. CDR1 is MNHNS and CDR2 is SASEGT in the germline V gene. The CDR3 DNA reads as TGTGCCAGCAGTTTAAGACAGGACAACAGTGAGCAGTTCTTC. Translating it yields CASSLRQDNSEQFF.

A few counts support this clone. This chain connects TRBV6-1 to TRBJ1-2, with D hard to call. The CDR3 is 14 amino acids. CDR1 and CDR2 from the germline V gene are MNHNS and SASEGT. The ends were cut back, 1 base at V and 5 bases at J, with 11 bases in the middle. The CDR3 region has the DNA TGTGCCAGCAGTGAAGGTGAGGCCGGGTATGGCTACACCTTC. Translating gives CASSEGEAGYGYTF.

CDR3 nucleotide sequence: TGTGCCAGCAGGGGGGACAGGGTCGGAGGCACAGATACGCAGTATTTT. Amino acids: CASRGDRVGGTDTQYF. The chain links TRBV27 to TRBJ2-3; 9 nucleotides agree with TRBD1. The germline V gene encodes CDR1 MNHEY and CDR2 SMNVEV (reference sequence). The CDR3 is 16 amino acids. V lost 6 bases to trimming and J lost 1 base; unmatched junction nucleotides: 8.

The genes are TRBV5-1 and TRBJ2-7, with D hard to call. There are 11 residues in the CDR3. Trimming shortened V by 5 bases and J by 4 bases, and 7 bases separated the two germline ends. Looked up from germline, CDR1 is SGHRS and CDR2 is YFSETQ. The CDR3 DNA sequence: TGCGCCAGCAGTCTAAATTACGAGCAGTACTTC. This sequence encodes CASSLNYEQYF.

This chain joins TRBV5-4 and TRBJ2-1; TRBD2 agrees at 14 bases. The CDR3 sequence is 15 residues long. Germline V gene data show CDR1 as SGHNT and CDR2 as YYREEE (reference sequence). Losses at the gene ends were 4 bases for V and 9 bases for J; bases not matched to a gene: 6. The DNA for the CDR3 is TGTGCCAGCAGCCCAGGACTAGCGGGAGGCAGTGAGCAGTTCTTC. Its protein product is CASSPGLAGGSEQFF.

In regard to this clone: One end of the junction varies from germline; a read error may be responsible. Other DNA sequences of this sample code for an identical CDR3. CDR3 DNA: TGTGCCAGTAGGCAAGGGGGCGCGGTAGCGGGAGGTAGGGACTTC. Translating it yields CASRQGGAVAGGRDF. V usage is TRBV28 and J usage is TRBJ2-5; TRBD2 matches at 10 bases. The CDR3 runs 15 residues. Germline V CDR1 and CDR2: MDHEN, SYDVKM.

The chain carries TRBV28 and TRBJ2-6; tentative D call: TRBD1 (5 bases). V gave up 3 bases and J gave up 0 bases, with 15 bases separating them. This CDR3 comprises 18 residues. The germline CDR1 and CDR2 sequences are MDHEN and SYDVKM. The CDR3 nucleotides are TGTGCCAGCAGTTTCGGGTCAGGGCTTAGCTCTGGGGCCAACGTCCTGACTTTC. Amino acid sequence: CASSFGSGLSSGANVLTF. The variable domain in full, with the rest retrieved from reference TRBV28 and TRBJ2-6, is DVKVTQSSRYLVKRTGEKVFLECVQDMDHENMFWYRQDPGLGLRLIYFSYDVKMKEKGDIPEGYSVSREKKERFSLILESASTNQTSMYLCASSFGSGLSSGANVLTFGAGSRLTVL.

This clone has only one observation. V and J are TRBV28 and TRBJ1-4, with 8 bases that match TRBD1. The CDR3 is 14 amino acids. J lost 6 bases, V lost 4 bases, and 4 bases had no gene match. Germline V CDR1 and CDR2: MDHEN, SYDVKM. As DNA, the CDR3 is TGTGCCAGCAGTTCGGACAGGGACCATGAAAAACTGTTTTTT. It translates to CASSSDRDHEKLFF.

The rearrangement links TRBV7-2 to TRBJ2-5, with TRBD1 matching 8 bases. CDR3 length equals 15 residues. The trim removed 3 bases at V and 2 bases at J, leaving 5 bases unmatched. In germline, CDR1 is SGHTA, CDR2 FQGNSA. CDR3 sequence: CASSFRQGRQETQYF. The CDR3 bases are TGTGCCAGCAGCTTTAGACAGGGGCGACAAGAGACCCAGTACTTC.

On this clone itself: The junction and the germline gene differ at one end; a read error may be behind it. This chain joins TRBV7-2 and TRBJ2-1; 7 bases line up with TRBD1. Per the germline V gene, CDR1 is SGHTA and CDR2 is FQGNSA. CDR3 length: 14 amino acids. The CDR3 DNA follows: TGTGCCAGCAGCCCCGCAGGGGGTTACAGTGAGCAGTTCTTC. The encoded protein is CASSPAGGYSEQFF. The variable domain in full, with the rest retrieved from reference TRBV7-2 and TRBJ2-1, is GAGVSQSPSNKVTEKGKDVELRCDPISGHTALYWYRQSLGQGLEFLIYFQGNSAPDKSGLPSDRFSAERTGGSVSTLTIQRTQQEDSAVYLCASSPAGGYSEQFFGPGTRLTVL.

This clone is a singleton in its sample. This chain links TRBV5-1 with TRBJ2-3; D is uncertain. Trimming took 4 bases from V and 2 from J, leaving 17 bases between them. The CDR3 runs to 16 residues. Germline CDR1 and CDR2: SGHRS and YFSETQ. In DNA, the CDR3 is TGCGCCAGCAGCCCATCAGTTGCGGTTGCCACAGATACGCAGTATTTT. Its translation: CASSPSVAVATDTQYF.

The chain joins TRBV25-1 to TRBJ2-7; TRBD2 agrees at 13 bases. V trimming: 5 bases; J trimming: 4 bases; junction bases outside the gene matches: 5. The germline gives CDR1 MGHDK, CDR2 SYGVNS. The length of the CDR3 is 15 residues. The CDR3 spells CASSSLAGGPYEQYF. CDR3 DNA: TGTGCCAGCAGTTCACTAGCGGGAGGGCCATACGAGCAGTACTTC.

CDR3 DNA sequence: TGTGCCAGCAGCTTGGCGGCAGGGGTCCCATCAGAGCCCCAGCATTTT. Translating it yields CASSLAAGVPSEPQHF. This chain uses TRBV5-6 with TRBJ1-5; tentative D call: TRBD1 (6 bases). The germline V and J ends were trimmed by 0 bases and 8 bases, with 18 bases remaining between them. Looked up from germline, CDR1 is SGHDT and CDR2 is YYEEEE. The CDR3 runs to 16 residues. Drawing the rest from reference TRBV5-6 and TRBJ1-5, the complete variable domain is DAGVTQSPTHLIKTRGQQVTLRCSPKSGHDTVSWYQQALGQGPQFIFQYYEEEERQRGNFPDRFSGHQFPNYSSELNVNALLLGDSALYLCASSLAAGVPSEPQHFGDGTRLSIL.

The rearrangement uses TRBV5-5 and TRBJ2-1, with 8 nucleotides matching TRBD2. The CDR3 spans 16 residues. The V segment lost 0 bases and the J segment 9 bases; nucleotides outside the gene matches: 11. Germline V gives CDR1 SGHKS, CDR2 YYEKEE (reference sequence). The CDR3 protein is CASSLVGGRSGSEQFF. CDR3 DNA: TGTGCCAGCAGCTTGGTGGGCGGGAGGTCAGGGAGTGAGCAGTTCTTC.

The genes are TRBV19 and TRBJ2-1; 11 bases are a match to TRBD2. The CDR3 sequence is 16 residues long. Trimming at V came to 7 bases and at J to 6 bases, leaving 11 bases not matched to a gene. Germline V gene sequence: CDR1 LNHDA, CDR2 SQIVND (reference sequence). CDR3: CASTSNRLAGTNEQFF. CDR3 nucleotide sequence: TGTGCCAGTACCTCCAATCGACTAGCGGGAACCAATGAGCAGTTCTTC.

The J gene is TRBJ2-2, the V gene TRBV10-2; perhaps TRBD2 as D (6 bases). V was pared by 2 bases and J by 8 bases, with 18 bases between. The CDR3 covers 16 residues. Germline CDR1 reads WSHSY; CDR2 reads SAAADI. DNA for the CDR3: TGCGCCAGCAGTGAGCCAGAGCGTACTGCGGGGGGGGAGCTGTTTTTT. Protein: CASSEPERTAGGELFF.

The chain employs TRBV28 and TRBJ1-3; no firm D call. The CDR3 covers 16 residues. The germline CDR1 and CDR2 sequences are MDHEN and SYDVKM. V was clipped by 2 bases and J by 0 bases, with 11 bases between them. The CDR3 nucleotides read TGTGCCAGCAGTTTACAGGCCGCTAACTCTGGAAACACCATATATTTT. It specifies CASSLQAANSGNTIYF.

V gene TRBV5-1 combines with J gene TRBJ1-6; 8 nucleotides match TRBD1. CDR3 length: 15 amino acids. V lost 4 bases, J lost 8 bases, and 8 bases stayed unmatched. Germline V CDR1 and CDR2: SGHRS, YFSETQ. CDR3 sequence (DNA): TGCGCCAGCAGCCGGCTACAGGGGGATCATTCACCCCTCCACTTT. Its translation is CASSRLQGDHSPLHF. The full variable domain, in which reference TRBV5-1 and TRBJ1-6 provide the parts outside the CDR3, is KAGVTQTPRYLIKTRGQQVTLSCSPISGHRSVSWYQQTPGQGLQFLFEYFSETQRNKGNFPGRFSGRQFSNSRSEMNVSTLELGDSALYLCASSRLQGDHSPLHFGNGTRLTVT.

Comments on this clone: One end of the junction varies from germline; a read error may be responsible. The chain uses TRBV28 and TRBJ2-1, with 13 nucleotides matching TRBD2. Germline CDR1 and CDR2: MDHEN and SYDVKM. The CDR3 spans 16 residues. CDR3 DNA sequence: TGTGCCAGCAGTCGACTAGCGGGAGGCACCTACAGTGAGCAGTTCTTC. This translates into CASSRLAGGTYSEQFF.